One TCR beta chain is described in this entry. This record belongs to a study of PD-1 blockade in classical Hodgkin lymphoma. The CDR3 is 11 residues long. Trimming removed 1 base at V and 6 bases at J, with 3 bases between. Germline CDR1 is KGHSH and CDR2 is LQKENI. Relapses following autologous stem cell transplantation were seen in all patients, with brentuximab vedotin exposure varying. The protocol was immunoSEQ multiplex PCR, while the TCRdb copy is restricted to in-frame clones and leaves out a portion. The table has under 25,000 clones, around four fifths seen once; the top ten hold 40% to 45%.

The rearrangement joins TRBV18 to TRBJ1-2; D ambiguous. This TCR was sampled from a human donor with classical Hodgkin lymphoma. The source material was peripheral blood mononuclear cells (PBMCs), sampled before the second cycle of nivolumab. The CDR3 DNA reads TGTGCCAGCTCACCACAAAATGGCTACACCTTC. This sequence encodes CASSPQNGYTF.